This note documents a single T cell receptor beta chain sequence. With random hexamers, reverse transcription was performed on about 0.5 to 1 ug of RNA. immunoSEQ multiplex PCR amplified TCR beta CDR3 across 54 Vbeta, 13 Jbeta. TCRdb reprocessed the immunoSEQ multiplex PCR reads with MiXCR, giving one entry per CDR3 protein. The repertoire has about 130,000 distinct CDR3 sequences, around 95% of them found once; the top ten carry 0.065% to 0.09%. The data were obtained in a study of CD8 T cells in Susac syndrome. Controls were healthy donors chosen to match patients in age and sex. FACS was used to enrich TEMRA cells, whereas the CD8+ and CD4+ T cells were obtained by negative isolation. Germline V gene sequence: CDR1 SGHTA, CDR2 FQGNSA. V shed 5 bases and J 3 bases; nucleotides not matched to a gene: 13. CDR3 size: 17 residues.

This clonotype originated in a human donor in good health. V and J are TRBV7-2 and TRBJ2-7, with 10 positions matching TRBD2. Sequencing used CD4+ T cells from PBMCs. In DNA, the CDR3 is TGTGCCAGCAGCACCCGAACCCTAGCGGGGGCGAACTACGAGCAGTACTTC. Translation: CASSTRTLAGANYEQYF.